These 13 T cell receptor beta chains were sequenced from one sample in a study of CD8+ T cells in alopecia areata. RNA was extracted and reverse transcribed into cDNA as the sequencing template. Repertoires were generated with immunoSEQ multiplex PCR, while TCRdb's copy carries only in-frame clones and drops some. The sample has fewer than 250,000 clones, 30% to 40% seen once; the top ten hold about 0.48%. Treatment given: oral pan-JAK inhibitor, 5-10 mg twice daily. This specimen consisted of CD4+ T cells sorted from blood, obtained around week 31, from a patient treated with tofacitinib. Source of these receptors: a human donor with alopecia areata.

The J gene is TRBJ2-7, the V gene TRBV10-1; TRBD1 aligns across 8 bases. This CDR3 comprises 12 residues. Germline CDR1 and CDR2: WNHNN and SYGVQD (reference sequence). V was clipped by 8 bases and J by 6 bases; unmatched bases: 6. The CDR3 bases are TGCGCCAGCGCCGACAGGGGAGGCGAGCAGTACTTC. Amino acids: CASADRGGEQYF.

CDR3 residues: CASSPQGTYEQYF. The CDR3 coding sequence is TGTGCCAGCTCACCCCAAGGGACCTACGAGCAGTACTTC. The chain couples TRBV18 to TRBJ2-7; D unresolved. V was shortened by 3 bases and J by 2 bases, with 8 bases between the two germline ends. Looked up from germline, CDR1 is KGHSH and CDR2 is LQKENI. CDR3 length: 13 amino acids.

The rearrangement links TRBV4-1 to TRBJ2-3; TRBD2 matches 12 bases. CDR1 is MGHRA, CDR2 YSYEKL, per germline. CDR3 length equals 18 residues. Trimming cost V 4 bases and J 3 bases; bases outside gene matches: 11. CDR3 sequence: CASSPLGLAGPGTDTQYF. The CDR3 nucleotides read TGCGCCAGCAGCCCATTGGGACTAGCGGGCCCGGGGACAGATACGCAGTATTTT.

This clone was detected only a few times. V and J are TRBV7-9 and TRBJ1-4; possibly TRBD1 for D (5 bases). The CDR3 covers 15 residues. Trimming pared 1 base from V and 4 bases from J, leaving 10 bases between. Germline V CDR1 and CDR2: SEHNR, FQNEAQ (reference sequence). The CDR3 sequence is CASSLGQGSNEKLFF. Here the CDR3 DNA reads TGTGCCAGCAGCTTAGGTCAGGGAAGTAATGAAAAACTGTTTTTT.

The genes are TRBV19 and TRBJ1-1; tentative D call: TRBD1 (6 bases). Germline lookup yields CDR1 LNHDA and CDR2 SQIVND (reference sequence). This CDR3 is built from 15 residues. The V and J ends lost 3 bases and 2 bases respectively, with 13 bases between them. CDR3 in DNA: TGTGCCAGTAGTATTCGAGTGGGGGCAAACACTGAAGCTTTCTTT. It yields the protein CASSIRVGANTEAFF.

This sequence joins TRBV2 and TRBJ2-3; TRBD2 is a possible D gene (5 bases). The CDR3 spans 17 residues. V was shortened by 2 bases and J by 1 base, with 16 bases between the two germline ends. Germline-derived CDR1 and CDR2 are SNHLY and FYNNEI. This chain's CDR3 is CASSELELAWGTDTQYF. The CDR3 bases are TGTGCCAGCAGTGAATTGGAGCTAGCCTGGGGCACAGATACGCAGTATTTT.

The rearrangement joins TRBV5-1 to TRBJ2-1; 7 nucleotides match TRBD1. The CDR3 covers 14 residues. Germline CDR1 reads SGHRS; CDR2 reads YFSETQ. V was clipped by 0 bases and J by 7 bases; unmatched bases: 4. The CDR3 protein is CASSLGGQRNEQFF. The CDR3 DNA follows: TGCGCCAGCAGCTTGGGGGGACAGAGAAATGAGCAGTTCTTC.

This rearrangement joins TRBV30 to TRBJ1-1; TRBD1 matches 8 bases. V was pared by 2 bases and J by 10 bases, with 9 bases of the junction left unmatched. Germline CDR1 and CDR2: GTSNPN and SVGIG (reference sequence). The CDR3 is 13 residues long. In DNA, the CDR3 is TGTGCCTGGAGTACGGGACAGGTAGTTTCAGCTTTCTTT. It is translated as CAWSTGQVVSAFF.

This chain connects TRBV27 to TRBJ2-1; D is perhaps TRBD1 (6 bases). The CDR3 totals 14 residues. CDR1 MNHEY and CDR2 SMNVEV come from the germline V gene (reference sequence). V dropped 8 bases and J dropped 0 bases, with 11 bases sitting between them. CDR3 residues: CASRRGSSYNEQFF. DNA for the CDR3: TGTGCCAGCCGAAGGGGGAGCTCCTACAATGAGCAGTTCTTC.

The chain employs TRBV7-9 and TRBJ2-3, with D perhaps matching TRBD2 (6 bases). Per the germline V gene, CDR1 is SEHNR and CDR2 is FQNEAQ (reference sequence). The CDR3 runs to 18 residues. Trimming pared 8 bases from V and 4 bases from J, leaving 28 bases between. Here the CDR3 reads CASYPTVGAGKEADTQYF. CDR3 nucleotides: TGTGCCAGCTATCCCACGGTGGGTGCGGGGAAAGAGGCAGATACGCAGTATTTT.

As DNA, the CDR3 is TGCAGCGCGCAGGGGGCAACGAGCTCCTACAATGAGCAGTTCTTC. Encoded protein: CSAQGATSSYNEQFF. This sequence joins TRBV29-1 and TRBJ2-1; 8 bases agree with TRBD1. J was trimmed by 0 bases and V by 7 bases; bases with no gene match: 8. The CDR3 covers 15 residues. Per the germline V gene, CDR1 is SQVTM and CDR2 is ANQGSEA.

This rearrangement joins TRBV5-1 to TRBJ2-3; 10 positions agree with TRBD2. The germline V gene has CDR1 SGHRS and CDR2 YFSETQ. Trimming at V came to 2 bases and at J to 4 bases, leaving 4 bases not matched to a gene. CDR3 length: 15 amino acids. The CDR3 protein is CASSFERGGPDTQYF. DNA of the CDR3: TGCGCCAGCAGCTTTGAGCGGGGGGGCCCAGATACGCAGTATTTT.

This chain connects TRBV29-1 to TRBJ2-3; D is perhaps TRBD1 (6 bases). Trimming left V 4 bases short and J 8 bases short, with 19 bases between. Per germline, CDR1 SQVTM and CDR2 ANQGSEA. This CDR3 spans 14 amino acids. The chain's CDR3 is CSVVGTPLGVTQYF. CDR3 nucleotide sequence: TGCAGCGTTGTTGGGACACCCCTTGGGGTTACGCAGTATTTT.